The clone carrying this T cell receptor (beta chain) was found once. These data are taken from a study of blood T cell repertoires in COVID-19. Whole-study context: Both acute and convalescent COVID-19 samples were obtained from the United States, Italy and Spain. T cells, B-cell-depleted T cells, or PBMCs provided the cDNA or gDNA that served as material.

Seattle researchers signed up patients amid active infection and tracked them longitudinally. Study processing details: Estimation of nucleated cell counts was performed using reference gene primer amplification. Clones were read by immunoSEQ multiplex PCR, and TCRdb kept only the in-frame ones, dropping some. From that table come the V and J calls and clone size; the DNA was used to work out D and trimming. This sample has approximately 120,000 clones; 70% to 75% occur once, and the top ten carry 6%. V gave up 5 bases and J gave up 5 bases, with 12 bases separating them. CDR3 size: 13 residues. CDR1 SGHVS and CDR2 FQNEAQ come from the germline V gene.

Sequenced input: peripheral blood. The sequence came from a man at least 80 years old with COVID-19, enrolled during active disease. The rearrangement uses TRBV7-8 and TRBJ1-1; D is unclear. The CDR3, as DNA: TGTGCCAGCAGCAGCAGTGCGGGTACTGAAGCTTTCTTT. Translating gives CASSSSAGTEAFF.